This T cell receptor beta chain was observed in a study of OX40 agonist ivuxolimab in advanced cancers. Study-wide background: Patients got intravenous ivuxolimab at 0.01 to 10 mg/kg every 2 weeks. Broader study findings: Among expanded peripheral T cells, antigen specificity went undetermined.

Per the germline V gene, CDR1 is SGHAT and CDR2 is FQNNGV. The CDR3 is 16 residues long. The V and J ends lost 5 bases and 3 bases, in that order; junction bases with no gene match: 8. Profiling relied on immunoSEQ multiplex PCR, and the TCRdb table lists in-frame clones only, not all of them. The profile shows some 130,000 clones, about nine tenths of them singletons. Comments on this clone: Antigen: not known.

The chain couples TRBV11-2 to TRBJ2-3; TRBD2 agrees at 10 bases. The sequencing here drew on CD4+ or CD8+ T cells sorted from blood, taken in a trial of the OX40 agonist ivuxolimab. The sequence came from an adult with an advanced solid tumor such as melanoma, head and neck, liver or kidney cancer. The chain's CDR3 is CASSQRTSGVTDTQYF. As DNA, the CDR3 is TGTGCCAGCAGCCAACGAACTAGCGGGGTAACAGATACGCAGTATTTT.